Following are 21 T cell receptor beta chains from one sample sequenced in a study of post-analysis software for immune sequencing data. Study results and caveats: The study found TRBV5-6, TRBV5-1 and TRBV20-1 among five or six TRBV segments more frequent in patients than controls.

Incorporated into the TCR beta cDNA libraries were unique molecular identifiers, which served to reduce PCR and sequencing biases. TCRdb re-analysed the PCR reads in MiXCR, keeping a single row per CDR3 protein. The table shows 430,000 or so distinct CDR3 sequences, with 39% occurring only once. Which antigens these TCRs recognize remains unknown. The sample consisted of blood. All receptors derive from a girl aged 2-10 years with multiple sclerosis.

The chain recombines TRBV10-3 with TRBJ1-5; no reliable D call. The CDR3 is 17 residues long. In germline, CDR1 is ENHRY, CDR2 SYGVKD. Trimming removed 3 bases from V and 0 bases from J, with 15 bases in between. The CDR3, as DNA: TGTGCCATCAGTGACGACCAAGACAACCCTAGCAATCAGCCCCAGCATTTT. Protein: CAISDDQDNPSNQPQHF.

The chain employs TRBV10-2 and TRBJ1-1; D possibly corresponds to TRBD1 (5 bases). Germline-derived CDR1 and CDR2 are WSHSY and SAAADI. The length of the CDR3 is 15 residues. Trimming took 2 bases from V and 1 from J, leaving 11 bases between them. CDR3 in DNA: TGCGCCAGCAGTGAGCCTCGGGGGGGGAACACTGAAGCTTTCTTT. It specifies CASSEPRGGNTEAFF.

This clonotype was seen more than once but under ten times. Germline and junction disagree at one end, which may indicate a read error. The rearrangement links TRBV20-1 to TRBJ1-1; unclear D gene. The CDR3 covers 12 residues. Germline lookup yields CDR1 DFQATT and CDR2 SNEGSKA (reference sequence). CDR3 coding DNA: TGCAGTGCTAGATACCGGCACACCGAAGCTTTCTTT. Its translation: CSARYRHTEAFF.

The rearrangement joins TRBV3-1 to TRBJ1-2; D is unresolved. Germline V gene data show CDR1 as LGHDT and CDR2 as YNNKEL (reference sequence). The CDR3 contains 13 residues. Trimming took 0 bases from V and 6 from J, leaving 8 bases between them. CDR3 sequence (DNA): TGTGCCAGCAGCCAAGACTTCGGTGATGGCTACACCTTC. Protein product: CASSQDFGDGYTF.

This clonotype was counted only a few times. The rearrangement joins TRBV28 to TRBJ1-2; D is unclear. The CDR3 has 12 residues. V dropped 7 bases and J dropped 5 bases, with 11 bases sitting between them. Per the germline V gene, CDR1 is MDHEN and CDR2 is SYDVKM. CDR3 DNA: TGTGCCAGCACCCTGGGAGGTTATGGCTACACCTTC. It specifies CASTLGGYGYTF.

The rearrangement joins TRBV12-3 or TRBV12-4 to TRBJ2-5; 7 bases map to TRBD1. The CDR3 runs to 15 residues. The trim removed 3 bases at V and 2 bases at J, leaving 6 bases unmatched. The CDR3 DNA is TGTGCCAGCAGTTTGTGGACAGGAGCTCAAGAGACCCAGTACTTC. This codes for CASSLWTGAQETQYF.

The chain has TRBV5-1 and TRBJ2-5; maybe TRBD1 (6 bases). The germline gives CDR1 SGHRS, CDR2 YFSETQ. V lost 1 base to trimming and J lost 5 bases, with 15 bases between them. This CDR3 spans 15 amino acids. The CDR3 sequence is CASSLWWGRRETQYF. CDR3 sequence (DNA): TGCGCCAGCAGCTTGTGGTGGGGGCGCCGGGAGACCCAGTACTTC.

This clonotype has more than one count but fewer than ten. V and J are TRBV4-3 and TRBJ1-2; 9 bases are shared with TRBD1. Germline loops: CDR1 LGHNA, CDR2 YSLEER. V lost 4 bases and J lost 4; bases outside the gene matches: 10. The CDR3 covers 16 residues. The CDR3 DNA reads TGCGCCAGCAGCCGCCAGGGACAGGGCCCTGGCTATGGCTACACCTTC. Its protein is CASSRQGQGPGYGYTF.

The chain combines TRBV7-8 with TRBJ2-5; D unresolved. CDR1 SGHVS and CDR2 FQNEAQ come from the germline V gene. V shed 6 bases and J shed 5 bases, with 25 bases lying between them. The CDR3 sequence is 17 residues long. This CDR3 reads CASRRNARTSIRETQYF. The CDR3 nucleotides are TGTGCCAGCAGACGAAACGCCAGGACCTCCATCAGGGAGACCCAGTACTTC.

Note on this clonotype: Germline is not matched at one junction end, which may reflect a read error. The CDR3 region has the DNA TGTGCCAGCAGCTTTAAGGCTCAGGACTCCCAAGAGACCCAATACTTC. It translates to CASSFKAQDSQETQYF. V is TRBV13 and J is TRBJ2-5; possibly TRBD2 for D (5 bases). Per germline, CDR1 PRHDT and CDR2 FYEKMQ (reference sequence). CDR3 length: 16 amino acids.

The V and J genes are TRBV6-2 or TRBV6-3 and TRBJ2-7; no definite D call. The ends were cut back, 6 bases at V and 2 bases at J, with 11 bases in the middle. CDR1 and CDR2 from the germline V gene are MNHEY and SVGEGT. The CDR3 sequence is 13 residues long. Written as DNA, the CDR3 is TGTGCCAGCAGAACCCTCGATGCCTACGAGCAGTACTTC. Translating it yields CASRTLDAYEQYF.

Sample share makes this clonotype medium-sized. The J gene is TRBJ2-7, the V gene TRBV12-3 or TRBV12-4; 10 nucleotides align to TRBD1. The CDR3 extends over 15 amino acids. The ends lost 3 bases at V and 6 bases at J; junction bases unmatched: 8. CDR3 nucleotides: TGTGCCAGCAGTTTTTCTGGGACAGGGGAAAGCGAGCAGTACTTC. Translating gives CASSFSGTGESEQYF.

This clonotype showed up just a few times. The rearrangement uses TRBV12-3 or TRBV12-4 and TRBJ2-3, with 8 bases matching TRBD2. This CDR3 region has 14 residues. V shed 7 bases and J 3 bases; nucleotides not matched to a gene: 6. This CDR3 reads CASISGGRTDTQYF. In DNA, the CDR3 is TGTGCCAGCATTTCGGGGGGGAGGACAGATACGCAGTATTTT.

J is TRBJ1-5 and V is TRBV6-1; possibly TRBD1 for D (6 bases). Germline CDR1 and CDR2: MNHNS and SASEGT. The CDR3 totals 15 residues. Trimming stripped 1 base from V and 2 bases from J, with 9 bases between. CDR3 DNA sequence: TGTGCCAGCAGTGAAGAGGCAGGGGGCAATCAGCCCCAGCATTTT. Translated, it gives CASSEEAGGNQPQHF.

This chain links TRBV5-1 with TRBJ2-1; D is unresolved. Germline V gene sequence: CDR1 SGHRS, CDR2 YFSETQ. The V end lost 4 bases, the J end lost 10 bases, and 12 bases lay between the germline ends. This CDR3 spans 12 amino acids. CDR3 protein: CASSRDSPEQFF. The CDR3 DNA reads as TGCGCCAGCAGCCGAGATAGCCCCGAGCAGTTCTTC.

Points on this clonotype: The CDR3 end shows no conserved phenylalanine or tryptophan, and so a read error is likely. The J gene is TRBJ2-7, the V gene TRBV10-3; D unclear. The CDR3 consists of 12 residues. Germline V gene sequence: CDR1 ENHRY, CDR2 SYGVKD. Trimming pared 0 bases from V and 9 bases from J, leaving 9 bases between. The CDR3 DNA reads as TGTGCCATCAGTGAGTCGAGTTTGGGGCAGTACTGC. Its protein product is CAISESSLGQYC.

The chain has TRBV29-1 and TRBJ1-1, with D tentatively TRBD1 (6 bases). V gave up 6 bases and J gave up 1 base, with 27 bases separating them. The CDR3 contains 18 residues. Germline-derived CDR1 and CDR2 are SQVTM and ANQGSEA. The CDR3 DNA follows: TGCAGCGTACAATCTGGGGGGAAGACAGGTTCGGCGAACACTGAAGCTTTCTTT. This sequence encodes CSVQSGGKTGSANTEAFF.

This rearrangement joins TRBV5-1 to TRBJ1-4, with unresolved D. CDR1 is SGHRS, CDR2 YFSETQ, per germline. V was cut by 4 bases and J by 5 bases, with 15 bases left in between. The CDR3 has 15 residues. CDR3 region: CASSTDPGSNEKLFF. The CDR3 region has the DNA TGCGCCAGCAGCACGGACCCCGGAAGCAATGAAAAACTGTTTTTT.

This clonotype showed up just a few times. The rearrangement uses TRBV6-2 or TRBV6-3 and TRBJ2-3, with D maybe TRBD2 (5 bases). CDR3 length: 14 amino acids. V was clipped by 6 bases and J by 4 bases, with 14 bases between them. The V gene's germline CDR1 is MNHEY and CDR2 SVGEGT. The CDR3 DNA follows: TGTGCCAGCAGAGATCCGGACTGGTCAGATACGCAGTATTTT. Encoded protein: CASRDPDWSDTQYF.

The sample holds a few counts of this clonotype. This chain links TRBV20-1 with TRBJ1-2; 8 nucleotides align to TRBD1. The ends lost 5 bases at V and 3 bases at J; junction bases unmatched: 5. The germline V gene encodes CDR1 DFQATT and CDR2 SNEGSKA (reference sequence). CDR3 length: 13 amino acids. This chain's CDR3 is CSAVGQGDYGYTF. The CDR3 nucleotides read TGCAGTGCTGTCGGACAGGGAGACTATGGCTACACCTTC.

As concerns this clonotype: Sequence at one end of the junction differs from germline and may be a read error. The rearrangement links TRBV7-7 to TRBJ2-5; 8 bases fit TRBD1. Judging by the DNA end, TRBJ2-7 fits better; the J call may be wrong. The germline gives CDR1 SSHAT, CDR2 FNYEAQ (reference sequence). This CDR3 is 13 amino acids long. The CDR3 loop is CASSSDRGDEQYF. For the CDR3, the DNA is TGTGCTAGCAGCTCCGACAGGGGAGACGAGCAGTACTTC.